A single sample is the source of the 19 T cell receptor beta chains below, sequenced in a study of T cells in Graves' hyperthyroidism and ophthalmopathy. There were TCR beta CDR3 regions amplified from RNA transcripts. First-round RT-PCR targeting the TCR CDR3 was performed with the HTBI primer set. One entry per CDR3 protein results from TCRdb running MiXCR on the multiplex PCR reads. The sample includes a few hundred thousand distinct CDR3 sequences, 15% to 19% of them seen just once. The material sequenced was blood. These receptors all stem from a woman aged 30 to 39 with Graves' hyperthyroidism.

This clonotype was seen repeatedly, ten times or more. This sequence joins TRBV20-1 and TRBJ2-7, with D hard to call. The CDR3 contains 13 residues. From germline, CDR1 is DFQATT and CDR2 SNEGSKA (reference sequence). Deletions cut 0 bases from V and 1 base from J, with 7 bases between. The CDR3 here is CSAREVSSYEQYF. In nucleotides, the CDR3 is TGCAGTGCTAGAGAAGTCAGTTCCTACGAGCAGTACTTC.

This clonotype was seen only a few times. The chain links TRBV6-2 or TRBV6-3 to TRBJ1-1; possibly TRBD1 for D (5 bases). CDR1 MNHEY and CDR2 SVGEGT come from the germline V gene. The CDR3 loop spans 12 amino acids. Trimming took 1 base from V and 10 from J, leaving 10 bases between them. In DNA, the CDR3 is TGTGCCAGCAGTTACTGGAGCGGGGCAGCTTTCTTT. It is translated as CASSYWSGAAFF.

The chain recombines TRBV7-9 with TRBJ1-5, with TRBD1 as a possible D gene (6 bases). Germline values: CDR1 SEHNR, CDR2 FQNEAQ (reference sequence). This CDR3 is built from 17 residues. Deletions cut 3 bases from V and 4 bases from J, with 19 bases between. The CDR3 loop is CASSFDPTGPGNQPQHF. DNA of the CDR3: TGTGCCAGCAGCTTTGATCCGACAGGCCCTGGTAATCAGCCCCAGCATTTT.

This clonotype was recorded a few times. V and J are TRBV15 and TRBJ2-3; no clear D. This CDR3 is 17 amino acids long. Germline CDR1 reads LNHNV; CDR2 reads YYDKDF (reference sequence). V gave up 2 bases and J gave up 0 bases, with 15 bases separating them. Here the CDR3 reads CATSRSPSRTSTDTQYF. The DNA of the CDR3 is TGTGCCACCAGCAGAAGCCCATCTAGAACTAGCACAGATACGCAGTATTTT.

This clonotype showed up just a few times. V and J are TRBV30 and TRBJ2-7; 11 positions agree with TRBD1. J lost 6 bases, V lost 2 bases, and 3 bases had no gene match. The CDR3 runs to 13 residues. CDR1 and CDR2 (germline): GTSNPN, SVGIG (reference sequence). The CDR3: CAWSRTGGSEQYF. The DNA for the CDR3 is TGTGCCTGGAGTCGGACAGGGGGCTCCGAGCAGTACTTC.

This clonotype was seen ten or more times. The V call is TRBV2, the J call TRBJ2-2, with D possibly matching TRBD2 (6 bases). Germline V gene lookup returns CDR1 SNHLY and CDR2 FYNNEI. The CDR3 contains 14 residues. V lost 7 bases, J lost 7 bases, and 16 bases lay in between. DNA for the CDR3: TGTGCCAGCATCCGGGAGTATGAGAACGGGGAGCTGTTTTTT. Residues: CASIREYENGELFF.

This clonotype was counted only a few times. V is TRBV4-2 and J is TRBJ2-2, with 7 bases lining up with TRBD2. Germline-derived CDR1 and CDR2 are LGHNA and YNFKEQ. J was trimmed by 5 bases and V by 8 bases; bases with no gene match: 8. The CDR3 is 14 residues long. The CDR3 DNA is TGTGCCAGCCGAGGGGAGGGCCGTACCGGGGAGCTGTTTTTT. This encodes CASRGEGRTGELFF.

This clonotype came up a few times. This chain uses TRBV4-3 with TRBJ2-2; 9 bases align to TRBD1. V lost 4 bases, J lost 0 bases, and 3 bases stayed unmatched. The CDR3 is 16 amino acids. Germline values: CDR1 LGHNA, CDR2 YSLEER. The CDR3 region has the DNA TGCGCCAGCAGCCGAACAGGGGGCTCGAACACCGGGGAGCTGTTTTTT. Translated: CASSRTGGSNTGELFF.

This clonotype was picked up many times. This rearrangement joins TRBV12-5 to TRBJ1-1; no clear D gene. The CDR3 extends over 12 amino acids. Trimming took 0 bases from V and 4 from J, leaving 3 bases between them. From germline, CDR1 is LGHNT and CDR2 FRNRAP. CDR3 region: CASGLVRTEAFF. The CDR3 bases are TGTGCTAGTGGTTTGGTTCGCACTGAAGCTTTCTTT.

This clonotype was recorded many times. This chain uses TRBV11-2 with TRBJ1-2; 9 bases are a match to TRBD1. The CDR3 has 16 amino acids. V shed 4 bases, J shed 2 bases, and the junction held 8 bases outside the gene matches. Germline-derived CDR1 and CDR2 are SGHAT and FQNNGV. The CDR3 bases are TGTGCCAGCAGCTCCTTCCCCGGGACAGGGAACTATGGCTACACCTTC. It translates to CASSSFPGTGNYGYTF.

This clonotype was counted ten times or more. The rearrangement links TRBV12-3 or TRBV12-4 to TRBJ2-7; TRBD1 aligns across 8 bases. Trimming at V came to 5 bases and at J to 6 bases, leaving 9 bases not matched to a gene. This CDR3 has 14 residues. The CDR3 nucleotides read TGTGCCAGCAGTCAACAGGACAGGGCCCCCGAGCAGTACTTC. It is translated as CASSQQDRAPEQYF.

This clonotype was recorded many times. The chain links TRBV11-3 to TRBJ2-2, with D perhaps TRBD2 (6 bases). Trimming stripped 3 bases from V and 3 bases from J, with 8 bases between. Germline CDR1 reads SGHNT; CDR2 reads YENEEA. This CDR3 is 14 amino acids long. Here the CDR3 reads CASSLRGDTGELFF. As DNA, the CDR3 is TGTGCCAGCAGCTTGCGGGGCGACACCGGGGAGCTGTTTTTT. Drawing the rest from reference TRBV11-3 and TRBJ2-2, the complete variable domain is EAGVVQSPRYKIIEKKQPVAFWCNPISGHNTLYWYLQNLGQGPELLIRYENEEAVDDSQLPKDRFSAERLKGVDSTLKIQPAELGDSAVYLCASSLRGDTGELFFGEGSRLTVL.

This clonotype was observed many times. This chain uses TRBV7-2 with TRBJ2-2, with 8 bases aligning to TRBD2. Germline-derived CDR1 and CDR2 are SGHTA and FQGNSA. The CDR3 contains 14 residues. CDR3 in amino acids: CAQTSGTNTGELFF. As DNA, the CDR3 is TGTGCGCAAACTAGCGGAACGAACACCGGGGAGCTGTTTTTT.

Ten or more counts support this clonotype. The chain joins TRBV15 to TRBJ1-1; 7 nucleotides match TRBD1. The germline V gene encodes CDR1 LNHNV and CDR2 YYDKDF (reference sequence). With 4 bases clipped from V and 2 bases from J, the junction kept 4 bases outside the gene matches. This CDR3 spans 14 amino acids. CDR3 nucleotide sequence: TGTGCCACCAGCATATACAGGGGAAACACTGAAGCTTTCTTT. It specifies CATSIYRGNTEAFF.

This clonotype was recorded many times. The chain carries TRBV7-2 and TRBJ2-7; unclear D gene. Germline V lookup: CDR1 SGHTA, CDR2 FQGNSA. Trimming shortened V by 1 base and J by 1 base, and 11 bases separated the two germline ends. This CDR3 has 15 residues. The CDR3 reads CASSLGAEPSYEQYF. The CDR3 nucleotides are TGTGCCAGCAGCTTAGGAGCAGAGCCTTCCTACGAGCAGTACTTC.

Many counts were recorded for this clonotype. The J gene is TRBJ2-7, the V gene TRBV12-3 or TRBV12-4; 9 nucleotides align to TRBD1. This CDR3 has 16 amino acids. V gave up 2 bases and J gave up 4 bases; unmatched junction bases: 9. The CDR3 sequence: CASSLLFRQGVYEQYF. CDR3 nucleotides: TGTGCCAGCAGTTTACTCTTCCGACAGGGGGTTTACGAGCAGTACTTC.

This clonotype has just a few counts. V usage is TRBV28 and J usage is TRBJ1-2; no firm D call. Germline V gene data show CDR1 as MDHEN and CDR2 as SYDVKM. This CDR3 has 14 residues. Trimming took 6 bases from V and 5 from J, leaving 16 bases between them. The CDR3 region is CASSSALTEYGYTF. The CDR3 DNA reads TGTGCCAGCAGCTCGGCTCTGACCGAGTATGGCTACACCTTC.

V and J are TRBV9 and TRBJ1-3; D might be TRBD1 (6 bases). Germline loops: CDR1 SGDLS, CDR2 YYNGEE. CDR3 length: 17 amino acids. Trimming removed 4 bases from V and 0 bases from J, with 17 bases in between. The CDR3 nucleotides read TGTGCCAGCAGCAGACAGGTAGCCGACGACTCTGGAAACACCATATATTTT. Its translation: CASSRQVADDSGNTIYF.

This chain connects TRBV6-2 or TRBV6-3 to TRBJ2-2; D possibly corresponds to TRBD2 (6 bases). This CDR3 spans 17 amino acids. V shed 4 bases and J shed 7 bases, with 22 bases lying between them. Germline lookup yields CDR1 MNHEY and CDR2 SVGEGT. CDR3 nucleotide sequence: TGTGCCAGCAGTTCCGGTAACCCCGGACTACTAGACGGGGAGCTGTTTTTT. This translates into CASSSGNPGLLDGELFF.